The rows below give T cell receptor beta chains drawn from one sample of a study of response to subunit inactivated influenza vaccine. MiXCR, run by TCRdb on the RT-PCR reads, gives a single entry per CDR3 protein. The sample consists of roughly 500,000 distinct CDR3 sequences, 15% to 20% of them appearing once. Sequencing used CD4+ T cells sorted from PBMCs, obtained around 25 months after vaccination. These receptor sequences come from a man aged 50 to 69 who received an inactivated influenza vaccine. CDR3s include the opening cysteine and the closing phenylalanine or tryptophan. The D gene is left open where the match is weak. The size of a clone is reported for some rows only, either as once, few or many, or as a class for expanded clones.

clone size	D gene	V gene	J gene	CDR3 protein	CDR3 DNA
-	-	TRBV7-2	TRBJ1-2	CASSLERRVYTF	TGTGCCAGCAGCTTAGAACGCAGGGTTTACACCTTC
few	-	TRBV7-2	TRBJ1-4	CASSKGHPFEKLFF	TGTGCCAGCAGCAAAGGACACCCTTTCGAAAAACTGTTTTTT
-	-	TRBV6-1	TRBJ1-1	CASRHDSSNTEAFF	TGTGCCAGCAGGCACGACAGTTCGAACACTGAAGCTTTCTTT
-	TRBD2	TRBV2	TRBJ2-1	CASSELAGADEQFF	TGTGCCAGCAGTGAACTAGCGGGAGCGGATGAGCAGTTCTTC
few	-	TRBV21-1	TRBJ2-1	CASSKAHDNWCSGRAGEQFF	TGTGCCAGCAGCAAAGCCCACGACAATTGGTGTAGCGGGAGGGCTGGTGAGCAGTTCTTC
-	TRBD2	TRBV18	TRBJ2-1	CASSPLHGRASNEQFF	TGTGCCAGCTCACCACTCCACGGGAGGGCCTCCAATGAGCAGTTCTTC
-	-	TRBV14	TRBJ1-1	CASSRSFGLNTEAFF	TGTGCCAGCAGCCGGAGTTTCGGGTTGAACACTGAAGCTTTCTTT
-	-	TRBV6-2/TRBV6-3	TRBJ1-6	CASRWWEGTNSPLHF	TGTGCCAGCAGATGGTGGGAGGGAACCAATTCACCCCTCCACTTT
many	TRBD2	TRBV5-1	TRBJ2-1	CASQSGGSHNEQFF	TGCGCCAGCCAAAGCGGGGGATCTCACAATGAGCAGTTCTTC
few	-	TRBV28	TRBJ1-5	CASRSDVNQPQHF	TGTGCCAGCAGGTCCGATGTCAATCAGCCCCAGCATTTT
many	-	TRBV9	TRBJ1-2	CASSVDDASLRTASNYGYTF	TGTGCCAGCAGCGTAGACGACGCGAGTTTGAGGACAGCCTCTAACTATGGCTACACCTTC
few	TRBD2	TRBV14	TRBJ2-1	CASSPTTSGASYNEQFF	TGTGCCAGCAGCCCTACGACTAGCGGGGCTTCCTACAATGAGCAGTTCTTC
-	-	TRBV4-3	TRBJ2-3	CASSQEVNRVTDTQYF	TGCGCCAGCAGCCAAGAAGTGAACAGGGTCACAGATACGCAGTATTTT
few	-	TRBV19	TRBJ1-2	CASRSTDNYGYTF	TGTGCCAGTAGATCGACGGACAACTATGGCTACACCTTC
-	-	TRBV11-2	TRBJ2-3	CASSVPGHRDTQYF	TGTGCCAGCAGCGTCCCGGGACATAGAGATACGCAGTATTTT
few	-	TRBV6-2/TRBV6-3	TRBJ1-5	CASSRLPDRADRQHF	TGTGCCAGCAGTCGCCTTCCGGACAGAGCTGATCGCCAGCATTTT
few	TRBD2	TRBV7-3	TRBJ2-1	CASSLIGTSSYNEQFF	TGTGCCAGCAGCCTCATCGGGACTAGCTCCTACAATGAGCAGTTCTTC
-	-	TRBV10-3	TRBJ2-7	CAISMVPYEQYF	TGTGCCATCAGCATGGTCCCTTACGAGCAGTACTTC
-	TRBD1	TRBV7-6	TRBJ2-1	CASSRDRGPYNEQFF	TGTGCCAGCAGCCGGGACAGGGGACCCTACAATGAGCAGTTCTTC
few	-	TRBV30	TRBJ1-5	CAWSVAGRGNNQPQHF	TGTGCCTGGAGTGTAGCCGGGAGGGGCAATAATCAGCCCCAGCATTTT
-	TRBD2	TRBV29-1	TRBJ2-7	CSVAGRARVEQYF	TGCAGCGTTGCCGGGAGGGCCAGGGTTGAGCAGTACTTC
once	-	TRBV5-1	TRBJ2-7	CASSLEGHNEQYF	TGCGCCAGCAGCTTGGAAGGTCACAACGAGCAGTACTTC
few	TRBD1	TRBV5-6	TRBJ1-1	CASSLNRGPRKAFF	TGTGCCAGCAGCTTGAATAGGGGGCCAAGGAAGGCTTTCTTT
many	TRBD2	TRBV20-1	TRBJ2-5	CSARPGGREKPSHRETQYF	TGCAGTGCTAGACCCGGGGGGAGAGAGAAACCCTCCCACCGGGAGACCCAGTACTTC
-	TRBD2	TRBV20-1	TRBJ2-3	CSAPIRGRTDTQYF	TGCAGTGCCCCAATCCGCGGGAGAACAGATACGCAGTATTTT
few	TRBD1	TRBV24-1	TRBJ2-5	CATSETDRGAWETQYF	TGTGCCACCAGTGAAACCGACAGGGGGGCTTGGGAGACCCAGTACTTC
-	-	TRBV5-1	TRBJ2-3	CASSWVTPSTDTQYF	TGCGCCAGCAGCTGGGTCACCCCAAGCACAGATACGCAGTATTTT
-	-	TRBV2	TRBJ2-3	CAVETYSTDTQYF	TGTGCAGTAGAGACCTATAGCACAGATACGCAGTATTTT
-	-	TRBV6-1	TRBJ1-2	CASSEAGTAYGYTF	TGTGCCAGCAGTGAAGCAGGGACGGCCTATGGCTACACCTTC
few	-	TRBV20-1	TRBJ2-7	CSARDRGGIYEQYF	TGCAGTGCTAGAGATCGTGGAGGGATCTACGAGCAGTACTTC
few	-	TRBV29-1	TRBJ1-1	CSAVRTPAFGNTEAFF	TGCAGCGCCGTCAGGACGCCTGCTTTCGGGAACACTGAAGCTTTCTTT
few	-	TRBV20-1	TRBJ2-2	CSAKNDTGELFF	TGCAGTGCTAAGAATGACACCGGGGAGCTGTTTTTT
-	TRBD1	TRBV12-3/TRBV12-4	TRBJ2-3	CASSLAGQSGGSTDTQYF	TGTGCCAGCAGTTTAGCGGGACAGAGTGGGGGTAGCACAGATACGCAGTATTTT
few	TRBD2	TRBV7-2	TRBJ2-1	CASSLVGRSYNEQFF	TGTGCCAGCAGCTTAGTCGGGAGGTCCTACAATGAGCAGTTCTTC
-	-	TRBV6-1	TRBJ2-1	CASSVAGGGSSYNEQFF	TGTGCCAGCAGTGTCGCCGGCGGCGGAAGCTCCTACAATGAGCAGTTCTTC
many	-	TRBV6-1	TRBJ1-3	CASSGELISGNTIYF	TGTGCCAGCAGTGGAGAACTTATCTCTGGAAACACCATATATTTT
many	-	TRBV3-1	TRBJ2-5	CASSQDGAVRETQYF	TGTGCCAGCAGCCAAGATGGGGCGGTTAGGGAGACCCAGTACTTC
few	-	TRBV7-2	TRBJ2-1	CASSLTRGPNNEQFF	TGTGCCAGCAGCCTGACTAGGGGGCCTAACAATGAGCAGTTCTTC
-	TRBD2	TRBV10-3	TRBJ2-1	CAIRSTGTSGPNEQFF	TGTGCCATCAGGAGCACCGGGACTAGCGGACCCAATGAGCAGTTCTTC
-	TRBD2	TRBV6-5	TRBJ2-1	CASSYTLRRGVYNEQFF	TGTGCCAGCAGTTACACCCTTAGGCGGGGGGTTTACAATGAGCAGTTCTTC
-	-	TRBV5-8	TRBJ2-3	CASGLVRGRDTQYF	TGTGCCAGCGGCTTGGTGCGGGGCCGAGATACGCAGTATTTT
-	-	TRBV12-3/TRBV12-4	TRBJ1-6	CASSFPGAPLHF	TGTGCCAGCAGTTTCCCGGGAGCACCCCTCCACTTT
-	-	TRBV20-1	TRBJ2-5	CSAFQGNQETQYF	TGCAGTGCGTTCCAGGGGAACCAAGAGACCCAGTACTTC